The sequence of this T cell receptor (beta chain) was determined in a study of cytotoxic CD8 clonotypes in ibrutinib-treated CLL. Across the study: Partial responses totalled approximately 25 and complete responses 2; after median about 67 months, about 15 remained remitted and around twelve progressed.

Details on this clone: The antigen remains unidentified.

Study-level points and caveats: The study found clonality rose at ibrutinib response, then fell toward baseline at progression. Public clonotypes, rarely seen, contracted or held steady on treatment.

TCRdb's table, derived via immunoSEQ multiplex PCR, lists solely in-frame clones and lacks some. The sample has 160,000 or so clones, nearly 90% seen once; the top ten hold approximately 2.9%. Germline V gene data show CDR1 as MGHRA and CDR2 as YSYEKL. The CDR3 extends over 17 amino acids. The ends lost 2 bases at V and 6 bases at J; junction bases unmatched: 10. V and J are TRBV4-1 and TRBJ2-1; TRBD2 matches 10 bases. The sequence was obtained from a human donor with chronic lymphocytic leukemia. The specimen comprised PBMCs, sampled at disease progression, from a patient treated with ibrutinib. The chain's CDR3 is CASSQQGILAGSNEQFF. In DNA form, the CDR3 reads TGCGCCAGCAGCCAACAAGGGATACTAGCGGGAAGCAATGAGCAGTTCTTC.